Listed here are 21 T cell receptor beta chains from one sample, sequenced in a study of T-cell reconstitution after alpha-beta-depleted transplantation in children. For TCRbeta, the library was prepared with unique molecular identifiers. Each CDR3 protein is one row after TCRdb ran MiXCR on the PCR reads. The table records around 500,000 distinct CDR3 sequences, about 21% of them present only once. The source was PBMCs, mostly from graft donor cells, collected 360 days after TCRalphabeta/CD19-depleted stem cell transplant. The receptors stem from a boy under two years old who had a stem cell transplant for acute myeloid leukemia, so the T cells may come from the graft donor.

This clonotype was recorded at least ten times. J is TRBJ1-5 and V is TRBV6-5; tentative D call: TRBD1 (5 bases). V was pared by 3 bases and J by 2 bases, with 11 bases between. Germline V CDR1 and CDR2: MNHEY, SVGAGI. This CDR3 comprises 15 residues. The CDR3 is CASSYGTGGNQPQHF. The DNA for the CDR3 is TGTGCCAGCAGTTATGGGACGGGGGGCAATCAGCCCCAGCATTTT.

This chain links TRBV10-3 with TRBJ2-7; no reliable D call. V lost 2 bases and J 3 bases, leaving 11 bases between the germline ends. The CDR3 has 14 residues. CDR1 and CDR2 (germline): ENHRY, SYGVKD. The CDR3 loop reads CAISEPQFHYEQYF. The CDR3 DNA reads as TGTGCCATCAGTGAGCCCCAGTTCCACTACGAGCAGTACTTC.

In this sample, this clonotype turned up a few times. V and J are TRBV5-1 and TRBJ2-7; D not resolved. The CDR3 has 14 amino acids. V dropped 0 bases and J dropped 3 bases, with 10 bases sitting between them. Looked up from germline, CDR1 is SGHRS and CDR2 is YFSETQ. In DNA form, the CDR3 reads TGCGCCAGCAGCTTGGAGAGCCGGAACTACGAGCAGTACGTC. Amino acids: CASSLESRNYEQYV.

There are a few counts of this clonotype. The V call is TRBV5-1, the J call TRBJ2-1, with 10 bases that match TRBD2. The CDR3 is made up of 15 amino acids. With V trimmed by 2 bases and J by 7 bases, 6 bases remained unmatched. CDR1 and CDR2 from the germline V gene are SGHRS and YFSETQ. CDR3 protein: CASSLRGAGGNEQFF. The DNA for the CDR3 is TGCGCCAGCAGCTTACGAGGAGCGGGGGGGAATGAGCAGTTCTTC.

CDR3 amino acids: CASSPRGSGGSDTQYF. In nucleotides, the CDR3 is TGTGCCAGCAGTCCCCGGGGTTCAGGGGGCTCAGATACGCAGTATTTT. This chain uses TRBV12-3 or TRBV12-4 with TRBJ2-3, with 8 positions matching TRBD1. This CDR3 comprises 16 residues. The V segment lost 5 bases and the J segment 4 bases; nucleotides outside the gene matches: 11.

In its sample, this clonotype was seen many times. The rearrangement links TRBV25-1 to TRBJ1-2, with D hard to call. V shed 6 bases and J shed 11 bases, with 4 bases lying between them. Germline CDR1 and CDR2: MGHDK and SYGVNS. The CDR3 is 8 amino acids. The CDR3 bases are TGTGCCAGCAGCGGGTACACCTTC. This codes for CASSGYTF.

This clonotype was counted at least ten times. The rearrangement links TRBV29-1 to TRBJ2-3, with D maybe TRBD1 (5 bases). Germline loops: CDR1 SQVTM, CDR2 ANQGSEA. This CDR3 region has 13 residues. The ends were cut back, 8 bases at V and 2 bases at J, with 14 bases in the middle. The CDR3 reads CSLAGQHTDTQYF. DNA of the CDR3: TGCAGCCTGGCAGGGCAGCACACAGATACGCAGTATTTT.

This clonotype was observed a handful of times. J is TRBJ1-1 and V is TRBV7-9, with D unclear. Trimming pared 6 bases from V and 5 bases from J, leaving 10 bases between. The CDR3 is 12 amino acids. Germline assignment: CDR1 SEHNR and CDR2 FQNEAQ (reference sequence). This CDR3 is CASRGWGTEAFF. The DNA for the CDR3 is TGTGCCAGCAGGGGATGGGGAACTGAAGCTTTCTTT.

The CDR3 spells CSATGQWGREAKNIQYF. CDR3 in DNA: TGCAGTGCGACGGGACAGTGGGGGCGGGAAGCCAAAAACATTCAGTACTTC. This chain uses TRBV20-1 with TRBJ2-4, with D possibly being TRBD1 (7 bases). The V gene lost 6 bases and the J gene lost 0 bases, with 21 bases spanning the gap. CDR3 length equals 17 residues. The germline gives CDR1 DFQATT, CDR2 SNEGSKA (reference sequence).

This clonotype was observed a few times. CDR3 sequence (DNA): TGTGCCAGCAGCGGCGAGGCCAGAGATCTAGCCAAAAACATTCAGTACTTC. It is translated as CASSGEARDLAKNIQYF. V and J are TRBV4-2 and TRBJ2-4; D uncertain. The CDR3 sequence is 17 residues long. Germline CDR1 and CDR2: LGHNA and YNFKEQ. The V gene lost 5 bases and the J gene lost 0 bases, with 17 bases spanning the gap.

V is TRBV7-9 and J is TRBJ2-1, with TRBD2 identical over 7 bases. Germline values: CDR1 SEHNR, CDR2 FQNEAQ (reference sequence). This CDR3 is 16 amino acids long. V trimming: 4 bases; J trimming: 4 bases; junction bases outside the gene matches: 10. The CDR3: CASSYPGLERYNEQFF. The CDR3 bases are TGTGCCAGCAGCTATCCTGGACTAGAAAGGTACAATGAGCAGTTCTTC.

V is TRBV20-1 and J is TRBJ1-5, with 7 positions matching TRBD1. The CDR3 totals 14 residues. Germline loops: CDR1 DFQATT, CDR2 SNEGSKA (reference sequence). The V and J ends lost 1 base and 6 bases, in that order; junction bases with no gene match: 6. The DNA for the CDR3 is TGCAGTGCTAGAGGGGACAGTCCCATTCAGCCCCAGCATTTT. Translation gives CSARGDSPIQPQHF.

J is TRBJ2-5 and V is TRBV20-1; 8 bases are shared with TRBD1. From germline, CDR1 is DFQATT and CDR2 SNEGSKA (reference sequence). CDR3 size: 15 residues. Germline trimming cut 7 bases from V and 5 bases from J; bases unmatched to any gene: 15. Here the CDR3 DNA reads TGCAGTGGTGAGGGACAGGCAGGATTTGTGGAGACCCAGTACTTC. Its protein product is CSGEGQAGFVETQYF.

V usage is TRBV7-8 and J usage is TRBJ1-2, with D possibly matching TRBD1 (5 bases). CDR3 length: 14 amino acids. V gave up 5 bases and J gave up 8 bases, with 18 bases separating them. The germline gives CDR1 SGHVS, CDR2 FQNEAQ. CDR3 sequence reads: CASSLNQGTYGYTF. The CDR3 nucleotides read TGTGCCAGCAGCCTAAACCAGGGAACCTACGGCTACACCTTC.

The chain recombines TRBV20-1 with TRBJ2-3; no clear D. Trimming took 0 bases from V and 2 from J, leaving 6 bases between them. Per germline, CDR1 DFQATT and CDR2 SNEGSKA (reference sequence). The CDR3 totals 13 residues. The CDR3 coding sequence is TGCAGTGCTAGAGATCTAGTCACAGATACGCAGTATTTT. The encoded protein is CSARDLVTDTQYF.

This sequence joins TRBV6-4 and TRBJ2-5; D is tentatively TRBD1 or TRBD2 (7 bases each). The ends were cut back, 5 bases at V and 5 bases at J, with 15 bases in the middle. Germline loops: CDR1 MRHNA, CDR2 SNTAGT. The CDR3 has 14 amino acids. The CDR3 nucleotides read TGTGCCAGCAGTCCCGGGACAGCGGGGGAGACCCAGTACTTC. Translation: CASSPGTAGETQYF.

There are a few counts of this clonotype. V usage is TRBV6-5 and J usage is TRBJ2-7, with a weak D call TRBD1 (6 bases). CDR1 and CDR2 (germline): MNHEY, SVGAGI. This CDR3 is built from 14 residues. Trimming removed 4 bases at V and 1 base at J, with 11 bases between. The CDR3 is CASSLGDISYEQYF. In nucleotides, the CDR3 is TGTGCCAGCAGTTTGGGGGACATATCCTACGAGCAGTACTTC.

In this sample, this clonotype turned up a few times. The chain has TRBV12-3 or TRBV12-4 and TRBJ2-5; D remains ambiguous. CDR3 length: 20 amino acids. Trimming cost V 5 bases and J 0 bases, with 28 bases left between them. The CDR3 reads CASSPYLNPGRFEYQETQYF. For the CDR3, the DNA is TGTGCCAGCAGTCCCTATCTGAACCCGGGTCGTTTTGAGTACCAAGAGACCCAGTACTTC.

The rearrangement uses TRBV6-2 or TRBV6-3 and TRBJ1-2, with D perhaps TRBD1 (6 bases). The V gene lost 7 bases and the J gene lost 5 bases, with 11 bases spanning the gap. CDR1 is MNHEY and CDR2 is SVGEGT in the germline V gene. This CDR3 contains 12 residues. This chain's CDR3 is CASTQGGYGYTF. CDR3 DNA sequence: TGTGCCAGCACCCAAGGGGGGTATGGCTACACCTTC.

At least ten counts were recorded for this clonotype. V usage is TRBV15 and J usage is TRBJ2-2, with 9 bases matching TRBD1. This CDR3 has 18 residues. Germline V gives CDR1 LNHNV, CDR2 YYDKDF (reference sequence). The V and J ends lost 3 bases and 6 bases, in that order; junction bases with no gene match: 14. CDR3 bases: TGTGCCACCAGCAGCCAGTTCCCCGGGACAGGGATCCCCGGGGAGCTGTTTTTT. It translates to CATSSQFPGTGIPGELFF.

This clonotype was observed a handful of times. CDR3 nucleotides: TGTGCCAGCAGTGATTCCCCGGGGACAGGGTGGTACGAGCAGTACTTC. Protein: CASSDSPGTGWYEQYF. The chain recombines TRBV6-1 with TRBJ2-7; 9 bases agree with TRBD1. V was clipped by 3 bases and J by 4 bases; unmatched bases: 10. From germline, CDR1 is MNHNS and CDR2 SASEGT. The CDR3 extends over 16 amino acids.